This T cell receptor beta chain was observed in a study of OX40 agonist ivuxolimab in advanced cancers. With regard to the full study: Ivuxolimab was a fully human IgG2 agonistic monoclonal antibody targeting the costimulatory receptor OX40 (CD134). Intravenous ivuxolimab was administered to patients every 2 weeks at six dose levels: 0.01, 0.1, 0.3, 1.5, 3 and 10 mg/kg. Of the roughly 52 dose-escalation patients, hepatocellular carcinoma was present in about 19, melanoma in around 15, renal cell carcinoma in 9 and head and neck cancer in 9. The dose-escalation cohort was around 83% male with a mean age of approximately 60 years, ranging from roughly 23 to 90. Prior anti-PD-1, anti-PD-L1 or anti-CTLA-4 therapy was permitted, and 30% to 45% of dose-escalation patients had received checkpoint inhibitors. Partial responses occurred in three dose-escalation patients, of whom one had hepatocellular carcinoma and two had cutaneous melanoma. The purpose of peripheral TCRbeta sequencing was to test whether ivuxolimab changed TCR sequence diversity and led to clonal T-cell expansion. The paper covers the monotherapy dose-escalation part of the phase I ivuxolimab trial, which included N of about 50 patients.

Note on this clone: No cognate antigen has been identified for it. No quality values exist for individual bases; no much larger clone is one base distant.

The CDR3 measures 15 amino acids from cysteine to phenylalanine. Left in the record is the CDR3 DNA by itself, 45 bases read in frame from the first base. The germline V gene yields SGHDT for CDR1 and YYEEEE for CDR2. V is clipped by 0 bases and J by 3 bases, and the sequence between their germline boundaries is 12 bases long. For sequencing of the TCRbeta CDR3 region, genomic DNA was extracted from the sorted cells. The immunoSEQ Assay was used for sequencing of TCRbeta CDR3 regions. TCRdb took this table from immuneACCESS and kept in-frame rearrangements with V and J called. Such tables lack part of the clones; where checked against another copy, unresolved V genes explain under half of the gap, and the rest is unexplained. In all, the sample holds about 41,000 clones, and approximately 86% of those were seen once. The ten largest account for roughly 39% of the sample. General conclusions and limits of the study: Antigen specificity was not determined for the clonally expanded peripheral T cells. At doses from 0.1 to 3.0 mg/kg, clonal expansion was seen in both CD4+ and CD8+ blood T cells between baseline and week 6. After ivuxolimab, more expanded clones were found on average in CD8+ T cells than in CD4+ T cells. In the 0.1-3.0 mg/kg groups, partial responders were among the patients with the lowest normalized peripheral clonal expansion, particularly in CD8+ T cells. Low levels of normalized T-cell clonal expansion were also seen in some patients who did not respond.

The trial excluded patients who had a history of autoimmune disease or who were on systemic immunosuppression. Peripheral blood for TCR sequencing was collected from all dose cohorts at baseline, on cycle 4 day 1, and on cycle 7 day 1. Samples were obtained from an open-label, multicenter, first-in-human phase I dose-escalation trial of ivuxolimab. Adults with locally advanced or metastatic head and neck squamous cell, hepatocellular, melanoma or renal cell carcinoma were enrolled in the trial. Before TCR sequencing, CD4+ and CD8+ T cells were separately sorted from peripheral blood. The specimen comprised CD4+ or CD8+ T cells sorted from blood, sampled in a trial of the OX40 agonist ivuxolimab. The origin of this receptor is an adult with an advanced solid tumor such as melanoma, head and neck, liver or kidney cancer. This chain is built from TRBV5-6 and TRBJ1-1; perhaps TRBD1 is the D gene, with 6 bases matching. The CDR3 region has the sequence CASSLDQGRHTEAFF. The nucleotide sequence reads as follows: TGTGCCAGCAGCTTGGACCAGGGGAGGCACACTGAAGCTTTCTTT. This CDR3, with the reference TRBV5-6 and TRBJ1-1 proteins standing in past its ends, gives the full variable domain DAGVTQSPTHLIKTRGQQVTLRCSPKSGHDTVSWYQQALGQGPQFIFQYYEEEERQRGNFPDRFSGHQFPNYSSELNVNALLLGDSALYLCASSLDQGRHTEAFFGQGTRLTVV.